This T cell receptor beta chain stems from a study of blood T cell repertoires in COVID-19. This CDR3 is built from 15 residues. J was trimmed by 10 bases and V by 1 base; bases with no gene match: 12. Per germline, CDR1 SGHTA and CDR2 FQGNSA. Clones were read by immunoSEQ multiplex PCR, and TCRdb kept only the in-frame ones, dropping some. This table holds about 200,000 clones, 80% to 90% found once. The chain joins TRBV7-2 to TRBJ2-5; 7 bases map to TRBD1. The sample was PBMCs or T cells enriched from blood (not recorded which). The clonotype comes from a woman aged 40-49 years with acute COVID-19. DNA for the CDR3: TGTGCCAGCAGCTTAGACGGGACAGCATCTAGGGACCAGTACTTC. Encoded protein: CASSLDGTASRDQYF.